This T cell receptor (beta chain) was observed in a study of cytomegalovirus exposure and HLA in healthy donors. Trimming cost V 6 bases and J 8 bases, with 14 bases left between them. This CDR3 spans 13 amino acids. Germline-derived CDR1 and CDR2 are MNHEY and SMNVEV (reference sequence). The PCR used 60 Vbeta and 13 Jbeta primers. Clones were read by immunoSEQ multiplex PCR, and TCRdb kept only the in-frame ones, dropping some. The sample lists tens of thousands of clones, approximately 84% occurring once. The chain has TRBV27 and TRBJ2-1, with TRBD2 as a possible D gene (6 bases). The source material was PBMCs. This TCR derives from a man between 18 and 35 years old in good health and CMV-seronegative. CDR3 coding DNA: TGTGCCAGCAGCGAACGACTAGTGTATGAGCAGTTCTTC. Translating it yields CASSERLVYEQFF.